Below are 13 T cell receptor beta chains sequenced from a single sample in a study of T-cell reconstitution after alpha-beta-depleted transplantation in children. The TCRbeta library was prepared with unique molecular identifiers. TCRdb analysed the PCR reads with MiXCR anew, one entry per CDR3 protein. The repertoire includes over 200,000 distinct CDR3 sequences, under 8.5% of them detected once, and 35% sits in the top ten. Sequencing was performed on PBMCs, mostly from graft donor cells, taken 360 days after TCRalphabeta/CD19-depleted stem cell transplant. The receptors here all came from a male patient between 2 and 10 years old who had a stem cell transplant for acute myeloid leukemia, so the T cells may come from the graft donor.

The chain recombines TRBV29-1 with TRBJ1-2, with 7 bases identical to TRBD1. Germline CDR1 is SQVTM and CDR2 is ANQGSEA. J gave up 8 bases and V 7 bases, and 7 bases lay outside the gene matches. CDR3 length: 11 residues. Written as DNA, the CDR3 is TGCAGCGGCGGACAGGCGTCCGGCTACACCTTC. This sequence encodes CSGGQASGYTF.

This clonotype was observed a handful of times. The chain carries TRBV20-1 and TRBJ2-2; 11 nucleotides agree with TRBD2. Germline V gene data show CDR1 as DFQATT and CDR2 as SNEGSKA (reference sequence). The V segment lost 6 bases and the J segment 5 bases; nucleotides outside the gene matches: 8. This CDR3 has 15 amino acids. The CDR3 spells CSAATSGRRTGELFF. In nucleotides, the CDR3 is TGCAGTGCGGCTACTAGCGGGAGACGAACCGGGGAGCTGTTTTTT.

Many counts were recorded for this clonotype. The CDR3 protein is CSASRDRGETGELFF. The CDR3 coding sequence is TGCAGTGCTAGCCGGGACAGGGGAGAGACCGGGGAGCTGTTTTTT. The rearrangement uses TRBV20-1 and TRBJ2-2; TRBD1 agrees at 10 bases. Per germline, CDR1 DFQATT and CDR2 SNEGSKA (reference sequence). The CDR3 consists of 15 residues. J gave up 5 bases and V 3 bases, and 6 bases lay outside the gene matches.

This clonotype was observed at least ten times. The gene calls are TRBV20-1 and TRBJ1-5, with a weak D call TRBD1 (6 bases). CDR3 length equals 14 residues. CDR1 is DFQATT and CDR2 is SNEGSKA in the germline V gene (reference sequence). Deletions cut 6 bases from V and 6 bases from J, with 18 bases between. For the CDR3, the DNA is TGCAGTGCAGTACAGGGTTCACGGGGTCAGCCCCAGCATTTT. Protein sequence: CSAVQGSRGQPQHF.

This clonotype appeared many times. CDR3 protein: CSASRDRALGQQFF. In DNA, the CDR3 is TGCAGCGCTTCCCGGGACAGGGCGTTGGGGCAGCAGTTCTTC. The chain is built from TRBV29-1 and TRBJ2-1; 9 positions match TRBD1. In germline, CDR1 is SQVTM, CDR2 ANQGSEA. Germline trimming cut 7 bases from V and 11 bases from J; bases unmatched to any gene: 15. The CDR3 consists of 14 residues.

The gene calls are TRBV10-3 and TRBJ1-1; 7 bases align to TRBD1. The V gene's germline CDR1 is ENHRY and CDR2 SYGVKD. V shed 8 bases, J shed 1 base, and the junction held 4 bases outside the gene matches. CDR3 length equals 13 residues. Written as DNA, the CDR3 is TGTGCCATCTCACAGGGGAAGAACACTGAAGCTTTCTTT. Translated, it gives CAISQGKNTEAFF.

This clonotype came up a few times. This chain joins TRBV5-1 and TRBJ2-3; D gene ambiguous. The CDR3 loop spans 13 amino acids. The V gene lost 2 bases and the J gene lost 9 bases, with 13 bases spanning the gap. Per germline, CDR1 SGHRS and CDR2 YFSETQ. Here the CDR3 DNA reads TGCGCCAGCAGCTTTGAGGAAAGGAAAACGCAGTATTTT. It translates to CASSFEERKTQYF.

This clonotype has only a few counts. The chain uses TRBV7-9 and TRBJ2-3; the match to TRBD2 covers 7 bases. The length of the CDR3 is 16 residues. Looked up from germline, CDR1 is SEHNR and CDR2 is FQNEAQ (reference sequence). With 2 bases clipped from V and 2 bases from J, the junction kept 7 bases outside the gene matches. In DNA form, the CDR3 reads TGTGCCAGCAGCTTATTTCCCAGCGGGGCCACAGATACGCAGTATTTT. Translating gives CASSLFPSGATDTQYF.

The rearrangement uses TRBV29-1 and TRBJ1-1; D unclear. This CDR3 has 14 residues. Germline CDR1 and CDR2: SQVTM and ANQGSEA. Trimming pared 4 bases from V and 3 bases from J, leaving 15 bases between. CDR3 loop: CSVALSLGYTEAFF. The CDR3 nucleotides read TGCAGCGTTGCACTCTCTCTTGGGTACACTGAAGCTTTCTTT.

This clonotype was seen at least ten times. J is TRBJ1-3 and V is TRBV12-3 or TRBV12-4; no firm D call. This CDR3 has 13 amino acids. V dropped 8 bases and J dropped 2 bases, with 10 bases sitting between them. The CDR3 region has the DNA TGTGCCAGCCCCCGCGTTCCTGGAAACACCATATATTTT. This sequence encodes CASPRVPGNTIYF.

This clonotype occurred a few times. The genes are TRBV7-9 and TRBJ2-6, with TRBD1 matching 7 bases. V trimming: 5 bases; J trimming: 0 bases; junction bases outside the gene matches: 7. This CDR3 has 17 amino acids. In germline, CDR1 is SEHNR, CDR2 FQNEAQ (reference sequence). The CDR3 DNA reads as TGTGCCAGCAGCCCAGGACAGGCGTTCTCTGGGGCCAACGTCCTGACTTTC. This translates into CASSPGQAFSGANVLTF.

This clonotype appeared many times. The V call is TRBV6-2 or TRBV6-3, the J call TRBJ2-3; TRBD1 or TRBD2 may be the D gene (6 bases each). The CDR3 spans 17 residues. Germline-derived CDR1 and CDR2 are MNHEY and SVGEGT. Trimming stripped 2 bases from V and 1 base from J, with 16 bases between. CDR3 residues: CASSYDVRGARTDTQYF. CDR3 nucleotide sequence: TGTGCCAGCAGTTACGATGTTAGGGGGGCACGCACAGATACGCAGTATTTT.

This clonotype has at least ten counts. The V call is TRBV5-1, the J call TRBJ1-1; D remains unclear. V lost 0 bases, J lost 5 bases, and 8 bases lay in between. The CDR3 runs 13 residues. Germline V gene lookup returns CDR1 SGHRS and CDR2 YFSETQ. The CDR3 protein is CASSLGGLTEAFF. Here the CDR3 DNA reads TGCGCCAGCAGCTTGGGGGGATTGACTGAAGCTTTCTTT.